The 2 T cell receptor beta chains listed next were all sequenced from one sample in a study of blood T cell repertoires in COVID-19. Measured with immunoSEQ multiplex PCR; TCRdb has only the in-frame clones, and not every one. The data contain fewer than 250,000 clones, roughly 86% of them singletons. The specimen was peripheral blood. Receptor source: a woman in her seventies with active or convalescent COVID-19.

The chain combines TRBV7-8 with TRBJ1-2; TRBD1 matches at 10 bases. Trimming took 3 bases from V and 10 from J; bases not matched to a gene: 5. This CDR3 contains 13 residues. Germline assignment: CDR1 SGHVS and CDR2 FQNEAQ. DNA for the CDR3: TGTGCCAGCAGCTTCGGGACAGGGGTCTTCTACACCTTC. Translated, it gives CASSFGTGVFYTF.

V is TRBV5-1 and J is TRBJ2-3; D may be TRBD2 (5 bases). This CDR3 comprises 14 residues. V was clipped by 0 bases and J by 2 bases, with 7 bases between them. Germline CDR1 reads SGHRS; CDR2 reads YFSETQ. CDR3 region: CASSLDDYTDTQYF. DNA for the CDR3: TGCGCCAGCAGCTTGGATGACTACACAGATACGCAGTATTTT.